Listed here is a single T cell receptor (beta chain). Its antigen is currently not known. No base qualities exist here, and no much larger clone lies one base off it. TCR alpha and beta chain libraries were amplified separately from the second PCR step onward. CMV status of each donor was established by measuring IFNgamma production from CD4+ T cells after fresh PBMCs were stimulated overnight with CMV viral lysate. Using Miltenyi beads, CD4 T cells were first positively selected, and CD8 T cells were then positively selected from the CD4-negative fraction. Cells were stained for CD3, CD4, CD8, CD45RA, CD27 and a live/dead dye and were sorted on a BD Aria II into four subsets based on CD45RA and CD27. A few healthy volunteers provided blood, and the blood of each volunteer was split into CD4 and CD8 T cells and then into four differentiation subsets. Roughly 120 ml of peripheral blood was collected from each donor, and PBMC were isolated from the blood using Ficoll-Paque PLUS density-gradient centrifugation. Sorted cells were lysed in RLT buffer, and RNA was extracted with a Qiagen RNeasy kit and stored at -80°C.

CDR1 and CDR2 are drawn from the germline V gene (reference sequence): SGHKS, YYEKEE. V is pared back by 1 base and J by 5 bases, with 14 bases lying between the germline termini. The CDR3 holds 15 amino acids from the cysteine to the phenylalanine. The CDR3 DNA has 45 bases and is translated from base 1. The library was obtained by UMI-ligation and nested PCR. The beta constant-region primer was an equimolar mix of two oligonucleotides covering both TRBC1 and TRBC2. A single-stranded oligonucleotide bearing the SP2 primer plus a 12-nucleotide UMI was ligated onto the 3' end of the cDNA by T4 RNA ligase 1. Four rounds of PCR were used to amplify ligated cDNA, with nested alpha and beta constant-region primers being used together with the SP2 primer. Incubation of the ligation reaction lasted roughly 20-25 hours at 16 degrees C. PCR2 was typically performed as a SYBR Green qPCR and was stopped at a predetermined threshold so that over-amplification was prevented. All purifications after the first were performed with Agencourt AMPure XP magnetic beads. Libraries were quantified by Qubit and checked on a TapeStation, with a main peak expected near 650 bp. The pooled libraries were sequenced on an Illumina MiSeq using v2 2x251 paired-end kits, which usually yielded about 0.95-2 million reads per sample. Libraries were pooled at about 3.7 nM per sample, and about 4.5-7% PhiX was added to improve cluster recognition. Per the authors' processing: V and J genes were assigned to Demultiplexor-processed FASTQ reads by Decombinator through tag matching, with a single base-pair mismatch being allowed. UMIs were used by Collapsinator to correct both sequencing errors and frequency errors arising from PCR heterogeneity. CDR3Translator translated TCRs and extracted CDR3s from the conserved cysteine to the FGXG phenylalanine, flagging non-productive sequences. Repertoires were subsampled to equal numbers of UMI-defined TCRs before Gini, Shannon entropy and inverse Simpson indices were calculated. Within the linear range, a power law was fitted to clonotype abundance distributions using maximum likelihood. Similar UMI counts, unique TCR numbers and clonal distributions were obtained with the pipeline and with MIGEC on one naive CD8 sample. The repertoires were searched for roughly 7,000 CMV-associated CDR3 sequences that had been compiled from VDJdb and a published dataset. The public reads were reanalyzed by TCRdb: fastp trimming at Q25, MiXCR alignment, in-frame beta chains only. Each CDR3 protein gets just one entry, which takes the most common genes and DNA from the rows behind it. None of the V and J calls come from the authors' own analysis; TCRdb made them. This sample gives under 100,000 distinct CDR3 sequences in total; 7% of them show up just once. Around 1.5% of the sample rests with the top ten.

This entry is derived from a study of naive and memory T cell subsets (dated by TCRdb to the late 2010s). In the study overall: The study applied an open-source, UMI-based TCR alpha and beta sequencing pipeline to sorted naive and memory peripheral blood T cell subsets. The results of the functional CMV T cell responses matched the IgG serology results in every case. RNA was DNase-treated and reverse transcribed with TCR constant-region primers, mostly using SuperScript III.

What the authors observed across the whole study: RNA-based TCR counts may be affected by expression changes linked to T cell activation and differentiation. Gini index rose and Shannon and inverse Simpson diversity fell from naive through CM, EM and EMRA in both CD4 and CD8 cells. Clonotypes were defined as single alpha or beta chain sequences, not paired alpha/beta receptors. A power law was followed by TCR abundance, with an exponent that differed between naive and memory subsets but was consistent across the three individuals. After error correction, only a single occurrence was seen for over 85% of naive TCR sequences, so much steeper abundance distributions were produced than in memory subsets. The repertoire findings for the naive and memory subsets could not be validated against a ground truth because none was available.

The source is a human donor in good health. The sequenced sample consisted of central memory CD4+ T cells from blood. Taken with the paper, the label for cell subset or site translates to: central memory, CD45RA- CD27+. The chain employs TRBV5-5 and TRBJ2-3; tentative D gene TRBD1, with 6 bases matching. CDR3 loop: CASSLYPGAGDTQYF. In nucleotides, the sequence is TGTGCCAGCAGCTTGTATCCAGGGGCGGGAGATACGCAGTATTTT.